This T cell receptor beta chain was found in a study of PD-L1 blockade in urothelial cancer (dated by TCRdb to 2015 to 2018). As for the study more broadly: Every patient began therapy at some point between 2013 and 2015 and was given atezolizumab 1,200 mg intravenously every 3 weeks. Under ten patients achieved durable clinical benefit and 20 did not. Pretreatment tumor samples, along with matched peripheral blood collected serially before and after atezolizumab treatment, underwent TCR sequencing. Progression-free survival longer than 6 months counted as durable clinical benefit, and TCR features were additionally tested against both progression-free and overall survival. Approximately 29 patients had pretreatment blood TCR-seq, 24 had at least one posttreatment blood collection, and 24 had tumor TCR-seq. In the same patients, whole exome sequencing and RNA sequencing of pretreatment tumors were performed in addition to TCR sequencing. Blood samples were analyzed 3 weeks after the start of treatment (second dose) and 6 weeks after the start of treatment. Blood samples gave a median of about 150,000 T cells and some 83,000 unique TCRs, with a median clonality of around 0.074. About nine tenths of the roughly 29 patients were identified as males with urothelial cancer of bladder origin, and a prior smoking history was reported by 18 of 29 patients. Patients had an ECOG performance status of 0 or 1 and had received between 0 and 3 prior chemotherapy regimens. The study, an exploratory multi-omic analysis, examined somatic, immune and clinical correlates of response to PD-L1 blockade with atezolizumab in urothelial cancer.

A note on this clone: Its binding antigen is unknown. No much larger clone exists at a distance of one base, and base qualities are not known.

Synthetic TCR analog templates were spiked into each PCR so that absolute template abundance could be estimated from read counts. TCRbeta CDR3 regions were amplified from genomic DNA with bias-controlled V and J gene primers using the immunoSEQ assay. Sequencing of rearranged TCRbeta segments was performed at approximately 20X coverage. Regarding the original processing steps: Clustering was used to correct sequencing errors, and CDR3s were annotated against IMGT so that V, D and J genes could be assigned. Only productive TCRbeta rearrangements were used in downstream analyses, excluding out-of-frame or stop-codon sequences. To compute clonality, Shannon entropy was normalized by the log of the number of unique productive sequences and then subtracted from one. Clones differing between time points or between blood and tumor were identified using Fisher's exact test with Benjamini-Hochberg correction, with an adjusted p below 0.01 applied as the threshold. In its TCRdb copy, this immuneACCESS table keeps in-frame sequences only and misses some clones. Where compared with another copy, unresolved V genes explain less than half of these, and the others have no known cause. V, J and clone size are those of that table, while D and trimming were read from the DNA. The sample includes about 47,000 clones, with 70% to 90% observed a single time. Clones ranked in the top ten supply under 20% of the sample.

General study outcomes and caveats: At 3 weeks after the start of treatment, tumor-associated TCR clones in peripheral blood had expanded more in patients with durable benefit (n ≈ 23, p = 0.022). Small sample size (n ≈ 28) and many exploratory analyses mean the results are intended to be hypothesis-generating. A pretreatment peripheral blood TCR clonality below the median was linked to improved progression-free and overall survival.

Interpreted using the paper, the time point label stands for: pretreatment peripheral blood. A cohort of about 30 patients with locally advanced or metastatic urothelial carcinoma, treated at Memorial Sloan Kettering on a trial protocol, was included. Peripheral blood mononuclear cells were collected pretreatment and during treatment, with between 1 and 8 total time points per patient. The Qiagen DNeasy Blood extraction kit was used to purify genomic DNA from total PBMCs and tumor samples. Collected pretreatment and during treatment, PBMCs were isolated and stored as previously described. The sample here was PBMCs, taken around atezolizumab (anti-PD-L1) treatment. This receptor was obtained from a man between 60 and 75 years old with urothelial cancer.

The DNA is as follows: TGTGCCAGCAGCTTTCCGAGGAATGAGCAGTTCTTC. It codes for CASSFPRNEQFF. The sequence joins TRBV7-2 to TRBJ2-1; no D segment can be confidently identified. Counted from cysteine to phenylalanine, this CDR3 has 12 amino acids. Only the CDR3 DNA stays, 36 bases, in frame from base 1. The germline V gene yields SGHTA for CDR1 and FQGNSA for CDR2. V is reduced by 3 bases and J by 7 bases, leaving a spacing of 7 bases between them.